Sequencing of this TCR beta chain was carried out in a study of blood T cells in healthy people across ages. Trimming pared 5 bases from V and 0 bases from J, leaving 16 bases between. CDR3 length: 16 amino acids. The sample holds a few counts of this clonotype. It was with a sample-barcoded 5' primer and a J-beta primer mix that a second PCR of about 6 to 12 cycles was run. Each CDR3 protein gets one entry after TCRdb re-called the 5' RACE reads with MiXCR. The table includes 760,000 or so distinct CDR3 sequences, around 25% detected once. The individuals who served as donors were healthy Caucasians living in Russia, aged about 6 to 90. Drawn from each donor were ten milliliters of peripheral blood. These data are also associated with another study on T cells of mothers and their children. This second study notes: All donors were healthy and Caucasian; they were a few mothers and their six children. At approximately 1.6 ug per 15 ul, all of the extracted RNA went into cDNA synthesis.

The V and J genes are TRBV12-3 or TRBV12-4 and TRBJ1-1; tentatively, D is TRBD1 (6 bases). This clonotype originated in a boy younger than 18 in good health. Sequences were obtained from blood. CDR3 coding DNA: TGTGCCAGCAGTCCCCCGTTCGGGACACTGAACACTGAAGCTTTCTTT. Translating gives CASSPPFGTLNTEAFF.